This T cell receptor (beta chain) was documented in a study of blood T cell repertoires in COVID-19. The CDR3 has 15 residues. V was clipped by 4 bases and J by 1 base; unmatched bases: 0. Germline V gives CDR1 MRHNA, CDR2 SNTAGT. Study processing details: Estimates of nucleated cell counts were drawn from the amplification of reference gene primers. TCRdb's table, derived via immunoSEQ multiplex PCR, lists solely in-frame clones and lacks some. The V and J calls and clone size were taken over from that table, and D and trimming were inferred from the DNA. The profile shows around 370,000 clones, around 91% of them singletons.

The chain carries TRBV6-4 and TRBJ2-1; TRBD2 aligns across 11 bases. The TCR comes from a man aged 18 to 29 with active or convalescent COVID-19. The sequenced sample was peripheral blood. The DNA of the CDR3 is TGTGCCAGCAGTGTAGCGGGAGGGTCCTACAATGAGCAGTTCTTC. It specifies CASSVAGGSYNEQFF.